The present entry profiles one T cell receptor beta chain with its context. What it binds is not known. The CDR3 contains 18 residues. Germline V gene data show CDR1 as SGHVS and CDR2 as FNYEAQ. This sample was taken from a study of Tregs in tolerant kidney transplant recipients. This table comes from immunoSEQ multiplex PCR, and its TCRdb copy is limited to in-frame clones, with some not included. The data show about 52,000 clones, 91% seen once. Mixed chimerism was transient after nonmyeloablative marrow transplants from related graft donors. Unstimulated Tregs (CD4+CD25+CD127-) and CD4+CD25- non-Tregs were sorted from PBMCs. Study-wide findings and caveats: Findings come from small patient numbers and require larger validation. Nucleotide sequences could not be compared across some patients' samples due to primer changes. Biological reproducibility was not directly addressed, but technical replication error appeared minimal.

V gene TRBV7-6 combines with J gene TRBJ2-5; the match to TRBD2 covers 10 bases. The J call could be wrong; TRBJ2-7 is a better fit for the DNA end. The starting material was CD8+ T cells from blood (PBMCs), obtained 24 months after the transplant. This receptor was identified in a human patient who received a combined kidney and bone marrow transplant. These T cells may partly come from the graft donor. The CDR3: CASSPRAGTSVPSYEQYF. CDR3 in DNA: TGTGCCAGCAGCCCCCGGGCCGGGACTAGCGTACCCTCCTACGAGCAGTACTTC.